This T cell receptor beta chain was recovered during a study of blood T cell repertoires in COVID-19 (dated by TCRdb to about 2020). As for the study more broadly: The collaborator samples originated in the United States, Italy and Spain and spanned the acute and convalescent phases of COVID-19. The material from the prospective study consisted of cDNA or gDNA derived from T cells, B-cell-depleted T cells, or PBMCs. Subjects who had been exposed to COVID-19, were actively infected with it, or had recovered from it provided the deeply sampled blood TCRbeta repertoires that made up the dataset. A freely available public database, intended as a resource for researchers studying the immune response to SARS-CoV-2, is where the repertoires were released. Samples came from the ongoing ImmuneRACE study (first 160 participants) plus 1,254 subjects from 6 global collaborators. The sample metadata nearly always contained a de-identified subject ID, COVID-19 status, age in years and sex. Where available, HLA class I and class II types were obtained from metadata supplied by the sample provider rather than from assay-based typing. On the study overall, not on this receptor specifically: The quantity of clinical and demographic metadata differed by source and by participant and was supplied without curation.

The CDR3 holds 16 amino acids from the cysteine to the phenylalanine. Only the CDR3 part of the read is kept: 48 bases, read in frame from the first base. Per the germline V gene, SGHTA is the CDR1 and FQGNSA is the CDR2. V trim: 0 bases; J trim: 2 bases; unmatched bases: 3. The immunoSEQ Assay, a bias-controlled multiplex PCR, was used to amplify TCRbeta CDR3 regions from genomic DNA. Regarding the original processing steps: The number of nucleated cells in each sample was estimated by amplification of reference gene primers within the assay. To quantify the absolute abundance of each unique TCRbeta CDR3 rearrangement, sequence reads were collapsed and filtered. For each sample, productive Simpson clonality was calculated as the square root of Simpson's diversity index over productive rearrangements. TCRdb took over this immuneACCESS table, retaining in-frame rearrangements with V and J assigned. Such tables are incomplete; in checked studies, under half of the missing clones stem from an unresolved V gene, and the remainder is unexplained. V and J calls and clone size are given by that table; D and trimming were obtained from the DNA. This sample holds 130,000 or so clones; just under 80% were observed only once. About 25% of the sample lies in the top ten.

Collaborating institutions collected whole blood in K2EDTA tubes following their own protocols. For TCRbeta analysis, collaborator samples were shipped as frozen whole blood, as isolated PBMCs, or as DNA extracted from either sample type. Concerning this clone: It has no known antigen specificity. Base quality data are lacking; no much larger clone is found one base away.

The V and J segments used are TRBV7-2 and TRBJ2-2; a stretch of 7 junction bases matches TRBD2. Sample: peripheral blood. The sequence was obtained from a human donor in a cohort sampled during active COVID-19. The CDR3 here reads CASSLAAGDNTGELFF. In nucleotide form, the sequence is TGTGCCAGCAGCTTAGCCGCGGGAGACAACACCGGGGAGCTGTTTTTT.